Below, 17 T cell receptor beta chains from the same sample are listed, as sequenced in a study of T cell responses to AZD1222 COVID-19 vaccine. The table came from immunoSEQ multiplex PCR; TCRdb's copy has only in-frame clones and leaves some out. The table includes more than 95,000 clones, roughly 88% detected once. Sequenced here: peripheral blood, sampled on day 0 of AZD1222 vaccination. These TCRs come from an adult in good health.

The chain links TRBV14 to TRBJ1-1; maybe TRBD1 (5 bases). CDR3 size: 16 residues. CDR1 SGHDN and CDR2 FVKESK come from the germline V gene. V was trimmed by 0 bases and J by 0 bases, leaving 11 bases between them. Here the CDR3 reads CASSQDNTGMNTEAFF. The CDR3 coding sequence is TGTGCCAGCAGCCAAGATAACACAGGTATGAACACTGAAGCTTTCTTT. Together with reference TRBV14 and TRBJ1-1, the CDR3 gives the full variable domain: EAGVTQFPSHSVIEKGQTVTLRCDPISGHDNLYWYRRVMGKEIKFLLHFVKESKQDESGMPNNRFLAERTGGTYSTLKVQPAELEDSGVYFCASSQDNTGMNTEAFFGQGTRLTVV.

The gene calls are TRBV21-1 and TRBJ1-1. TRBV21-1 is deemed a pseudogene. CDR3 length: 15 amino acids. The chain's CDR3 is CASSKGTGLRAEAFF. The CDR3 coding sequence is TGTGCCAGCAGCAAAGGGACGGGGCTCCGCGCTGAAGCTTTCTTT.

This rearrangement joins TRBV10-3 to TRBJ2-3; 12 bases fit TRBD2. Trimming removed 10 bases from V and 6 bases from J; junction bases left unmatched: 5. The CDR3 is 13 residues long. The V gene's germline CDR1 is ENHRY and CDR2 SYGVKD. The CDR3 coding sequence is TGTGCCACTCTAGCGGGAGGGGAGGATACGCAGTATTTT. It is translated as CATLAGGEDTQYF.

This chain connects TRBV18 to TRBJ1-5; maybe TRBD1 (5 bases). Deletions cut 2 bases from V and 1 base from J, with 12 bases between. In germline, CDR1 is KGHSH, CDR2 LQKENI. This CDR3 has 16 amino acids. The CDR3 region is CASSPGAGSSNQPQHF. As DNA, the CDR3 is TGTGCCAGCTCACCAGGGGCGGGAAGCAGCAATCAGCCCCAGCATTTT.

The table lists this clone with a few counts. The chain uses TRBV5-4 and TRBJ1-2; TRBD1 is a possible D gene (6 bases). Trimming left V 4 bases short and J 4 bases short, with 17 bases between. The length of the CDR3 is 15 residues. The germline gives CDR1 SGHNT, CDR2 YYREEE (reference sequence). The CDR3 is CASSPLDRSLYGYTF. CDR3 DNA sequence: TGTGCCAGCAGCCCCCTCGACAGGTCCCTCTATGGCTACACCTTC.

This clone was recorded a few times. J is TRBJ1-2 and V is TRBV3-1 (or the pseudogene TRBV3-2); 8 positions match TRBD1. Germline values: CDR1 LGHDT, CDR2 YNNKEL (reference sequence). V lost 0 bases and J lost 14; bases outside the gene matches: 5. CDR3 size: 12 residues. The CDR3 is CASSQDWDRRTF. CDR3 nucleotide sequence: TGTGCCAGCAGCCAAGACTGGGACAGGAGGACCTTC.

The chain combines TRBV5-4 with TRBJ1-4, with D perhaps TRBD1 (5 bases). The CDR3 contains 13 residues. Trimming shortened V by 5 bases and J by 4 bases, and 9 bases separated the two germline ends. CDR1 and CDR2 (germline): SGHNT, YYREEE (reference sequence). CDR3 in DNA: TGTGCCAGCAGTTGGGACGTTAATGAAAAACTGTTTTTT. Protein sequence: CASSWDVNEKLFF. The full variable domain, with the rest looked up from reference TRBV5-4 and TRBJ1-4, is ETGVTQSPTHLIKTRGQQVTLRCSSQSGHNTVSWYQQALGQGPQFIFQYYREEENGRGNFPPRFSGLQFPNYSSELNVNALELDDSALYLCASSWDVNEKLFFGSGTQLSVL.

This chain's CDR3 is CASSLGRDSTGELFF. CDR3 DNA: TGCGCCAGCAGCTTGGGACGGGACAGCACCGGGGAGCTGTTTTTT. The chain has TRBV5-1 and TRBJ2-2; 7 bases fit TRBD1. V lost 0 bases and J lost 4; bases outside the gene matches: 3. The length of the CDR3 is 15 residues. Germline-derived CDR1 and CDR2 are SGHRS and YFSETQ.

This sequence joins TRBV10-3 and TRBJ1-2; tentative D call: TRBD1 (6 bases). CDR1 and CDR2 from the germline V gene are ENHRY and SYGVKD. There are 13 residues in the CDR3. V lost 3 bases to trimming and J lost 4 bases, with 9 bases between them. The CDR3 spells CAISDRGTYGYTF. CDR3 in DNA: TGTGCCATCAGTGACAGGGGCACCTATGGCTACACCTTC.

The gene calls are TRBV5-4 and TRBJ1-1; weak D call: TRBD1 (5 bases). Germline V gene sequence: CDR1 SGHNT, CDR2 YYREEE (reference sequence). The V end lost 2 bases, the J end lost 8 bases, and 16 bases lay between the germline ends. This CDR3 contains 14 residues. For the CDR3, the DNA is TGTGCCAGCAGCTTTCCCAATGCCGACAGAGAAGCTTTCTTT. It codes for CASSFPNADREAFF. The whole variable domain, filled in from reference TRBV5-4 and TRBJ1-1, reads ETGVTQSPTHLIKTRGQQVTLRCSSQSGHNTVSWYQQALGQGPQFIFQYYREEENGRGNFPPRFSGLQFPNYSSELNVNALELDDSALYLCASSFPNADREAFFGQGTRLTVV.

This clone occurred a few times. The chain's CDR3 is CAISEAVTGNTIYF. The CDR3 DNA sequence: TGTGCCATCAGTGAGGCAGTTACTGGAAACACCATATATTTT. The rearrangement uses TRBV10-3 and TRBJ1-3; D unclear. This CDR3 contains 14 residues. Germline values: CDR1 ENHRY, CDR2 SYGVKD. Trimming removed 2 bases at V and 2 bases at J, with 7 bases between.

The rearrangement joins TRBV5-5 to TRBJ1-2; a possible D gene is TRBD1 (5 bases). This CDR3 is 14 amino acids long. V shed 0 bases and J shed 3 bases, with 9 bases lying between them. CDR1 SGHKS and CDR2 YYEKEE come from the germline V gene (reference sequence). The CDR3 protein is CASSLARVDYGYTF. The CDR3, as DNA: TGTGCCAGCAGCTTGGCCAGGGTGGACTATGGCTACACCTTC.

CDR3 coding DNA: TGTGCCAGTAGCGGGGGAGAAGTTGCAACTAATGAAAAACTGTTTTTT. This codes for CASSGGEVATNEKLFF. V is TRBV19 and J is TRBJ1-4; TRBD1 is a possible D gene (5 bases). Germline CDR1 reads LNHDA; CDR2 reads SQIVND (reference sequence). V lost 6 bases to trimming and J lost 0 bases, with 14 bases between them. This CDR3 has 16 amino acids.

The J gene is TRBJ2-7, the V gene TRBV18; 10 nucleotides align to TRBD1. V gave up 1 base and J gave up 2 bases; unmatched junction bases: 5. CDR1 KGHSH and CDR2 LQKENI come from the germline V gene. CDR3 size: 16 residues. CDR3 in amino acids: CASSPLGTGVPYEQYF. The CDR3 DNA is TGTGCCAGCTCACCACTGGGGACAGGGGTCCCCTACGAGCAGTACTTC. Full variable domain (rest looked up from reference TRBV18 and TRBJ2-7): NAGVMQNPRHLVRRRGQEARLRCSPMKGHSHVYWYRQLPEEGLKFMVYLQKENIIDESGMPKERFSAEFPKEGPSILRIQQVVRGDSAAYFCASSPLGTGVPYEQYFGPGTRLTVT.

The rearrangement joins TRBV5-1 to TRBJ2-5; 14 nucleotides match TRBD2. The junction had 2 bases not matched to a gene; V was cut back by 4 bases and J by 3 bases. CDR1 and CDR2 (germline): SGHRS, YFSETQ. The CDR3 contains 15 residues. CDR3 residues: CASSMGLAGEETQYF. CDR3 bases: TGCGCCAGCAGCATGGGACTAGCGGGAGAAGAGACCCAGTACTTC.

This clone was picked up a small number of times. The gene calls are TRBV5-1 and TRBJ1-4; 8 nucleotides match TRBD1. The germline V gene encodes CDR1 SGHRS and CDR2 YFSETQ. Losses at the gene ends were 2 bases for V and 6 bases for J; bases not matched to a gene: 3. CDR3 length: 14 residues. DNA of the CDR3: TGCGCCAGCAGCTTAGGACAGGGCCATGAAAAACTGTTTTTT. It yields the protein CASSLGQGHEKLFF. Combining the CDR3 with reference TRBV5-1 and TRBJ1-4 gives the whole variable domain KAGVTQTPRYLIKTRGQQVTLSCSPISGHRSVSWYQQTPGQGLQFLFEYFSETQRNKGNFPGRFSGRQFSNSRSEMNVSTLELGDSALYLCASSLGQGHEKLFFGSGTQLSVL.

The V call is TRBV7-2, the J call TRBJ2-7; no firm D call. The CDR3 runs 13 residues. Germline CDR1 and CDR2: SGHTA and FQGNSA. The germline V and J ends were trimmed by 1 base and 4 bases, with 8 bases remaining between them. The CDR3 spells CASSLEQLYEQYF. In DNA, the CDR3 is TGTGCCAGCAGCTTAGAACAGTTATACGAGCAGTACTTC.